This T cell receptor beta chain is drawn from a study of T cells in Graves' hyperthyroidism and ophthalmopathy. This clonotype appeared a few times. Amplified TCR beta CDR3 regions derived from RNA transcripts. HTBI primers were used for first-round RT-PCR of the TCR CDR3. TCRdb itself ran the multiplex PCR reads through MiXCR, one entry per CDR3 protein. The sample contains 750,000 to 950,000 distinct CDR3 sequences, 38% of which appear only once. The CDR3 consists of 13 residues. V was trimmed by 3 bases and J by 7 bases, leaving 12 bases between them. Looked up from germline, CDR1 is SNHLY and CDR2 is FYNNEI.

Specimen: blood. The chain uses TRBV2 and TRBJ1-1, with unresolved D. This receptor was taken from a man aged 18 to 29 with Graves' hyperthyroidism. The CDR3 DNA reads as TGTGCCAGCAGTGAGAGTCAGGCCTTTGAAGCTTTCTTT. Translation gives CASSESQAFEAFF.